This T cell receptor (beta chain) was documented in a study of CD8 T cells in ankylosing spondylitis. Study results and limitations: Several highly homologous variants made up a TCR beta motif, and this motif appeared characteristic of ankylosing spondylitis blood.

MiXCR, applied by TCRdb to the 5' RACE reads, yields one record per CDR3 protein. The data hold some 840,000 distinct CDR3 sequences, with approximately 10% observed a single time. Trimming left V 0 bases short and J 7 bases short, with 15 bases between. The germline CDR1 and CDR2 sequences are MNHEY and SVGAGI. The CDR3 spans 15 residues. This clonotype has more than one count but fewer than ten. No antigen is known for it. The receptor was derived from a male donor with ankylosing spondylitis. Sequencing used blood, either unsorted or a sorted T cell fraction (not recorded which). The genes are TRBV6-5 and TRBJ1-2; D is undetermined. CDR3 residues: CASSYSIGMLLGYTF. CDR3 bases: TGTGCCAGCAGTTACTCGATCGGCATGCTCCTTGGCTACACCTTC.